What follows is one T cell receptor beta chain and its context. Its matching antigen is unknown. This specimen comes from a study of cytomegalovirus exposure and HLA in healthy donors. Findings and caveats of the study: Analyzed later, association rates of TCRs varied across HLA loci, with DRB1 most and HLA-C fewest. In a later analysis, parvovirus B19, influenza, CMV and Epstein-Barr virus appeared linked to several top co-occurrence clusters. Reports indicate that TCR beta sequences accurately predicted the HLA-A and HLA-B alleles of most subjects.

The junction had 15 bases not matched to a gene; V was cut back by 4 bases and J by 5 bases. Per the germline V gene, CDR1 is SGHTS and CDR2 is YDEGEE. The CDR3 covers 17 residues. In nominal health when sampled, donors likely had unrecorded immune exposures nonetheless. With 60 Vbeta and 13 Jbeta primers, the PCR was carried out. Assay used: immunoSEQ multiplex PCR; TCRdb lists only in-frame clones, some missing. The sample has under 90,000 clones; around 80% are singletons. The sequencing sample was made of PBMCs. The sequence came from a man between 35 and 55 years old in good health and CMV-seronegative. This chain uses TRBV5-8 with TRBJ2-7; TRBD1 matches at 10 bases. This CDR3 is CASSLGMELTGGHEQYF. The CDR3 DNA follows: TGTGCCAGCAGCCTGGGAATGGAATTGACAGGGGGCCACGAGCAGTACTTC.